The source of this TCR beta chain is a study of shared clonotypes between healthy human individuals. TCRdb's copy holds only in-frame clones and misses some; the assay was immunoSEQ multiplex PCR. The sample lists 850,000 to 1,200,000 clones; around 76% were seen once. This clone was detected only a few times. Germline V gene sequence: CDR1 MDHEN, CDR2 SYDVKM. Trimming at V came to 5 bases and at J to 1 base, leaving 7 bases not matched to a gene. There are 15 residues in the CDR3. CD4+ cells underwent separation, giving CD45RA+ naive and CD45RA-negative memory subsets. This clonotype was obtained from a man between 18 and 35 years old in good health. Sample: memory CD4+ T cells sorted from blood. As to subset: CD45RA-negative fraction. V is TRBV28 and J is TRBJ2-5, with 7 nucleotides matching TRBD1. The CDR3 region is CASSQSRDSQETQYF. The DNA for the CDR3 is TGTGCCAGCAGTCAAAGCCGGGACAGCCAAGAGACCCAGTACTTC.